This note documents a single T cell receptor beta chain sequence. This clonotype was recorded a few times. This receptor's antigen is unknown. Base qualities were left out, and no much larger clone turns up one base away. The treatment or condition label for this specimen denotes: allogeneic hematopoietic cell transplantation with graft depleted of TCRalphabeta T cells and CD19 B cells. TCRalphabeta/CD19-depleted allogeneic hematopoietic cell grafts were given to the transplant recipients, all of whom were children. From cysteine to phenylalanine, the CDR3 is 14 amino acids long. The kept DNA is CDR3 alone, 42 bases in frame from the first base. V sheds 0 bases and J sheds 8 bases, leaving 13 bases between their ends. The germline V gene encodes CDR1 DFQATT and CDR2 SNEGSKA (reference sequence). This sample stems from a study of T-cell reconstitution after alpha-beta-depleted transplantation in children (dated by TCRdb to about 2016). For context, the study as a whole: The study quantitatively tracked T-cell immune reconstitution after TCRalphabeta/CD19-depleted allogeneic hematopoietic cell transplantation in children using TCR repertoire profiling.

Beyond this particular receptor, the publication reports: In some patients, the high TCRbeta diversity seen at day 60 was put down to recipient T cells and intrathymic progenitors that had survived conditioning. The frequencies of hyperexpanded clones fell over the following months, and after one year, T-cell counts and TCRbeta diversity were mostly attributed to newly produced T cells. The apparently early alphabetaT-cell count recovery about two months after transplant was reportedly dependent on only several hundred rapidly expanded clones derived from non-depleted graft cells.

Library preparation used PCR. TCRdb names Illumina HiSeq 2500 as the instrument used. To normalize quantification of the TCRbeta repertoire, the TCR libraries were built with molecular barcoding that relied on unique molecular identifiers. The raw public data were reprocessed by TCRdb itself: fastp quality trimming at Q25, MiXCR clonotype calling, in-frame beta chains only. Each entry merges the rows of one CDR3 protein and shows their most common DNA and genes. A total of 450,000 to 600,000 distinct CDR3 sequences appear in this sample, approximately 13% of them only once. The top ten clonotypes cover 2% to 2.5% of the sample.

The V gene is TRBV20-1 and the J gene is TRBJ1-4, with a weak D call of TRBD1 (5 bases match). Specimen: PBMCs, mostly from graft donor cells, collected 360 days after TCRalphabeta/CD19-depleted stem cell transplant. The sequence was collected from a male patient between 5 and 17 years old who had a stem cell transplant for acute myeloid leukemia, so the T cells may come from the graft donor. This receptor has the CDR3 CSARDLIKGEKLFF. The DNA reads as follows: TGCAGTGCTAGAGATCTAATAAAGGGGGAAAAACTGTTTTTT.